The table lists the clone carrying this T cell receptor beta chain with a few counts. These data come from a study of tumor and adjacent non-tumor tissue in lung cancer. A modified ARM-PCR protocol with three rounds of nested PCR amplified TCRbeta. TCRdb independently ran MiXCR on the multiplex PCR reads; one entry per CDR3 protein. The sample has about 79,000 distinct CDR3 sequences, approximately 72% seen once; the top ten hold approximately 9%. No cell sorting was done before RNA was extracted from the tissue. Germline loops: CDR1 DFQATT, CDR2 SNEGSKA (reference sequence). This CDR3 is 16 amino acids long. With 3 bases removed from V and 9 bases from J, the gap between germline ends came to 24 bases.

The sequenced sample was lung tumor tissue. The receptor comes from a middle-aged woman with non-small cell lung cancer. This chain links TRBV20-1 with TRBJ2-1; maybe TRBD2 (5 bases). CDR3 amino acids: CSARPSVGDLRAEQFF. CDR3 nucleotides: TGCAGTGCTAGGCCTTCCGTGGGAGACTTAAGGGCTGAGCAGTTCTTC.